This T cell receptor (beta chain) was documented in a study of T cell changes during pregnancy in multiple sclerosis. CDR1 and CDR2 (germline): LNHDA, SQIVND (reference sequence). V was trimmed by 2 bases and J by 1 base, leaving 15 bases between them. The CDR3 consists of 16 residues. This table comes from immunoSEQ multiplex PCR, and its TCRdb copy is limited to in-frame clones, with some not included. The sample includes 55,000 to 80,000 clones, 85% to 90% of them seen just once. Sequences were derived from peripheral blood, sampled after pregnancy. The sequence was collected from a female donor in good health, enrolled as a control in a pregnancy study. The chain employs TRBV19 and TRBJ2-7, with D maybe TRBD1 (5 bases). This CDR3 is CASSIRDPRQSYEQYF. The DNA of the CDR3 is TGTGCCAGTAGTATACGAGATCCGCGACAGTCCTACGAGCAGTACTTC. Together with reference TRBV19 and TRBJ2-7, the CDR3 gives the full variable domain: DGGITQSPKYLFRKEGQNVTLSCEQNLNHDAMYWYRQDPGQGLRLIYYSQIVNDFQKGDIAEGYSVSREKKESFPLTVTSAQKNPTAFYLCASSIRDPRQSYEQYFGPGTRLTVT.